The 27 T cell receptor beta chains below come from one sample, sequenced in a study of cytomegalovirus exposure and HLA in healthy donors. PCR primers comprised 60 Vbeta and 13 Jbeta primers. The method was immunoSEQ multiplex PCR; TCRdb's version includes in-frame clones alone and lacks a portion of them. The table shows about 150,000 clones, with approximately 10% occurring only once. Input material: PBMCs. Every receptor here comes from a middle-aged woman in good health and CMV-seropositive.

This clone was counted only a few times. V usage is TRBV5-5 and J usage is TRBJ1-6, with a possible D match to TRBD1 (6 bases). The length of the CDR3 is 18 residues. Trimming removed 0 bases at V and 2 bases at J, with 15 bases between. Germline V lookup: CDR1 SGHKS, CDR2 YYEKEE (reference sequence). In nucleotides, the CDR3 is TGTGCCAGCAGCTTGGAGGACAGACGAAGTACCTATAATTCACCCCTCCACTTT. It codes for CASSLEDRRSTYNSPLHF.

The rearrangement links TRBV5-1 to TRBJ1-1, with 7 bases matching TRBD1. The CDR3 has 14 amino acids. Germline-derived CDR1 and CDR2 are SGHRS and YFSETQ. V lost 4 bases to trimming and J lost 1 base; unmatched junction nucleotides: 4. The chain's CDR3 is CASSGGQWNTEAFF. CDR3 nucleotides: TGCGCCAGCAGCGGGGGACAGTGGAACACTGAAGCTTTCTTT.

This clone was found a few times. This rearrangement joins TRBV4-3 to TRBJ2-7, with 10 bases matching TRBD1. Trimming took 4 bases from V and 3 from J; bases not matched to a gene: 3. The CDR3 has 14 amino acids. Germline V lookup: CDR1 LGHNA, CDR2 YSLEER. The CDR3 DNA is TGCGCCAGCAGCCCTAGGACAGGGGGCTACGAGCAGTACTTC. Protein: CASSPRTGGYEQYF.

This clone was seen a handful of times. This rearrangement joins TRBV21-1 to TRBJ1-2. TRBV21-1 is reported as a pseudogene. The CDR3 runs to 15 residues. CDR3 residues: CASSKARRGKVDYTF. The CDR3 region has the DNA TGTGCCAGCAGCAAAGCGCGAAGAGGGAAGGTAGACTACACCTTC.

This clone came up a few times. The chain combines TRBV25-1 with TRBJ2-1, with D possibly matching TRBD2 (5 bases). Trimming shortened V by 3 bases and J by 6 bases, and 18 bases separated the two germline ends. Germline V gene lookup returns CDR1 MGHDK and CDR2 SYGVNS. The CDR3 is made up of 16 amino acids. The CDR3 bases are TGTGCCAGCAGTGACCCCACCACCCGGGGAGCCAATGAGCAGTTCTTC. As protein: CASSDPTTRGANEQFF.

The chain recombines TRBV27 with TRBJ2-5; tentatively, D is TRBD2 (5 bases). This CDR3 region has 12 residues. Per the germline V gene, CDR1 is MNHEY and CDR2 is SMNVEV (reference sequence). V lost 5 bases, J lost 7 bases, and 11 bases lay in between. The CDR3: CASSRPEGTQYF. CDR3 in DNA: TGTGCCAGCAGTAGACCCGAGGGGACCCAGTACTTC.

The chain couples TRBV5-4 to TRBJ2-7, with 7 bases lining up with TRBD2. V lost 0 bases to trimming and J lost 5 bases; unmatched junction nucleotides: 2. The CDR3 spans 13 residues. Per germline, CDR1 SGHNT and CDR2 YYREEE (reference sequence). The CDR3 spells CASSLGLANEQYF. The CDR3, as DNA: TGTGCCAGCAGCTTGGGACTAGCTAACGAGCAGTACTTC.

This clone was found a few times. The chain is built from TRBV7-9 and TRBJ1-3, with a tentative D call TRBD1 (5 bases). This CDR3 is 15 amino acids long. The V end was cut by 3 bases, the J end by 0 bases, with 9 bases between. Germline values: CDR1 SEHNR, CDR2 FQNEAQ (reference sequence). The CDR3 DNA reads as TGTGCCAGCAGCTTTGGGGGGGTCTCTGGAAACACCATATATTTT. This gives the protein CASSFGGVSGNTIYF.

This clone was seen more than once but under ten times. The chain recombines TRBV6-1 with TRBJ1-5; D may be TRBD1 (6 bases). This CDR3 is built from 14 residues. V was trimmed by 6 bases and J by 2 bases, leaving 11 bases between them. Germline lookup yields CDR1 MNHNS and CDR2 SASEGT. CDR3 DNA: TGTGCCAGCAGAGTTCGACAGGGCAATCAGCCCCAGCATTTT. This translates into CASRVRQGNQPQHF.

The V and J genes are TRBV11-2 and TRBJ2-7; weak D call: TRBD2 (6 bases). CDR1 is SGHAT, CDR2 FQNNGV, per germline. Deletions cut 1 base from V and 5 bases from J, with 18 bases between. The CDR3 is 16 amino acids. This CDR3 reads CASSLGAGPVKDEQYF. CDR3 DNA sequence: TGTGCCAGCAGCTTAGGCGCGGGGCCGGTAAAGGACGAGCAGTACTTC.

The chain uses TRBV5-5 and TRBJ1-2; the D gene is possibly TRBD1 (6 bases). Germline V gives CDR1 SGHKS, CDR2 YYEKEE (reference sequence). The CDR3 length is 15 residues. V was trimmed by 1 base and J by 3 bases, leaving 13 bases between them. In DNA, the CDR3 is TGTGCCAGCAGCTTGTTTACAGGGAGGGACTATGGCTACACCTTC. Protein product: CASSLFTGRDYGYTF.

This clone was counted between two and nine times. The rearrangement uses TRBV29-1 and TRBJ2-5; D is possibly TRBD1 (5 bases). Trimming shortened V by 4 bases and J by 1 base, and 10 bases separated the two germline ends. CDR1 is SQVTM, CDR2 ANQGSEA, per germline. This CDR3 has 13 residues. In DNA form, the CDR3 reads TGCAGCGTTGTTCAGGGCCCCCAAGAGACCCAGTACTTC. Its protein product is CSVVQGPQETQYF. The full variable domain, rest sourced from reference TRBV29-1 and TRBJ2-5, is SAVISQKPSRDICQRGTSLTIQCQVDSQVTMMFWYRQQPGQSLTLIATANQGSEATYESGFVIDKFPISRPNLTFSTLTVSNMSPEDSSIYLCSVVQGPQETQYFGPGTRLLVL.

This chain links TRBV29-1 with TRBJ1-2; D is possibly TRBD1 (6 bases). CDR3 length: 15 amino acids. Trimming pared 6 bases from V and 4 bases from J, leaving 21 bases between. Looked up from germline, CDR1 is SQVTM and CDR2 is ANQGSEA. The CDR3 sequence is CSVSRQDPTFYGYTF. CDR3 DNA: TGCAGCGTGTCCAGACAGGATCCGACCTTCTATGGCTACACCTTC.

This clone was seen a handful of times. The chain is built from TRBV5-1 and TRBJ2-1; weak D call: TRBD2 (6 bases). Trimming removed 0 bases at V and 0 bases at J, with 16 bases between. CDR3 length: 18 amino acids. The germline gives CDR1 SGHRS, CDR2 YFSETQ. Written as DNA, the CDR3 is TGCGCCAGCAGCTTGGGTCCGTCGGGGGAGTACTCCTACAATGAGCAGTTCTTC. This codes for CASSLGPSGEYSYNEQFF.

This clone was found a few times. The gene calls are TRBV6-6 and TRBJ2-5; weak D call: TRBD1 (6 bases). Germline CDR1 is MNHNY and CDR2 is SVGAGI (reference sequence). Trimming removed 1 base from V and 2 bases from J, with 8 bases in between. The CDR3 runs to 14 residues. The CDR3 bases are TGTGCCAGCAGTTACTGGGGGCAGCAAGAGACCCAGTACTTC. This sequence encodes CASSYWGQQETQYF.

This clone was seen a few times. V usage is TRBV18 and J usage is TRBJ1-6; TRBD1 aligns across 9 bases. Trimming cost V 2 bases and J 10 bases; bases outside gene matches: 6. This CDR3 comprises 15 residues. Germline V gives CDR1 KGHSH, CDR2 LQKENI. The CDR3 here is CASSPGGGQGSPLHF. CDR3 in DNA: TGTGCCAGCTCACCAGGGGGCGGACAGGGGTCACCCCTCCACTTT.

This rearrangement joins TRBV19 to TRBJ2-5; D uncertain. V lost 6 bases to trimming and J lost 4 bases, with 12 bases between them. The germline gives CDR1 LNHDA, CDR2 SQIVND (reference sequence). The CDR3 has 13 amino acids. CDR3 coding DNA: TGTGCCAGTAGCCAAACGGGTAGAGAGACCCAGTACTTC. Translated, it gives CASSQTGRETQYF.

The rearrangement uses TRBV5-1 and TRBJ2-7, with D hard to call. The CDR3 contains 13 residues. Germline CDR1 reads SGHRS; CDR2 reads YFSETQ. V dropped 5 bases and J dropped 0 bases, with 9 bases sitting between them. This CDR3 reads CASRRQDSYEQYF. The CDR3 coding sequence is TGCGCCAGCAGACGTCAGGACTCCTACGAGCAGTACTTC. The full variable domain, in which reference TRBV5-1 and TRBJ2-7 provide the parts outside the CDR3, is KAGVTQTPRYLIKTRGQQVTLSCSPISGHRSVSWYQQTPGQGLQFLFEYFSETQRNKGNFPGRFSGRQFSNSRSEMNVSTLELGDSALYLCASRRQDSYEQYFGPGTRLTVT.

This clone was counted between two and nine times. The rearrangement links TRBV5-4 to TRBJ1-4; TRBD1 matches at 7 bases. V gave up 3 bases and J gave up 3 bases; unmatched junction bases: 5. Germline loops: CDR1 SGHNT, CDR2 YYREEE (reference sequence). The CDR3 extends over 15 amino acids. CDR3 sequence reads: CASSSTTGPNEKLFF. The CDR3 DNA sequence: TGTGCCAGCAGCTCGACGACAGGGCCTAATGAAAAACTGTTTTTT. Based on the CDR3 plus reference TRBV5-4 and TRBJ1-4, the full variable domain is ETGVTQSPTHLIKTRGQQVTLRCSSQSGHNTVSWYQQALGQGPQFIFQYYREEENGRGNFPPRFSGLQFPNYSSELNVNALELDDSALYLCASSSTTGPNEKLFFGSGTQLSVL.

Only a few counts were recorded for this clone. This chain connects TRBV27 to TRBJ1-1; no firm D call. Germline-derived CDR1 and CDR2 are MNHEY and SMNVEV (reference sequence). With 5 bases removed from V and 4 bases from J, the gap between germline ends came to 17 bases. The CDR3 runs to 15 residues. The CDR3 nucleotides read TGTGCCAGCAGTGAATTGCAGGCGGGAGTCACTGAAGCTTTCTTT. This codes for CASSELQAGVTEAFF.

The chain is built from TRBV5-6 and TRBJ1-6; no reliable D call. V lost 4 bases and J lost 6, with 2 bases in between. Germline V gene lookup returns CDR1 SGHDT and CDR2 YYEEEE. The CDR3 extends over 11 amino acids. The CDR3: CASSRNSPLHF. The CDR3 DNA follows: TGTGCCAGCAGCCGTAATTCACCCCTCCACTTT.

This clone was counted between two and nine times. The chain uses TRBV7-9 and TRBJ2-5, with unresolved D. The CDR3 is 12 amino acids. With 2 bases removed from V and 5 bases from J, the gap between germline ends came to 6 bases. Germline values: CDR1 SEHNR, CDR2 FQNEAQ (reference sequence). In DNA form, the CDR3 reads TGTGCCAGCAGCTTAATAATTGAGACCCAGTACTTC. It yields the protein CASSLIIETQYF.

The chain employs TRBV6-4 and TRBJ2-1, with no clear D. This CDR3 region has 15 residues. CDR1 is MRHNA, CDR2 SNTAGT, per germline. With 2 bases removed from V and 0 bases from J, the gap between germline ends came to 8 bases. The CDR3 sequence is CASSDEPSSYNEQFF. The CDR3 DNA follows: TGTGCCAGCAGTGACGAGCCTAGCTCCTACAATGAGCAGTTCTTC.

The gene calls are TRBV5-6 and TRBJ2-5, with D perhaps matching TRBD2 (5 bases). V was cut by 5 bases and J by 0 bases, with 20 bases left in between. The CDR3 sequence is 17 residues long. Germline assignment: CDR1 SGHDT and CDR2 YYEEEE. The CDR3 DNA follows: TGTGCCAGCAGTTTTACAGCGGTTGGATACCACCAAGAGACCCAGTACTTC. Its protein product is CASSFTAVGYHQETQYF.

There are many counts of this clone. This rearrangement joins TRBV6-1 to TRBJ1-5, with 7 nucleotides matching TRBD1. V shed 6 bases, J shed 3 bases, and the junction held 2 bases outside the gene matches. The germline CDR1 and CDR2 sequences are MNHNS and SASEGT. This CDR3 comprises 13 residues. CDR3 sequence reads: CASRTGVNQPQHF. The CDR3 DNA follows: TGTGCCAGCAGAACAGGGGTCAATCAGCCCCAGCATTTT.

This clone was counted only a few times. The CDR3: CASKRNTEAFF. The CDR3 nucleotides read TGTGCCAGCAAGAGGAACACTGAAGCTTTCTTT. V gene TRBV6-5 combines with J gene TRBJ1-1; D ambiguous. V gave up 7 bases and J gave up 1 base, with 4 bases separating them. The CDR3 has 11 residues. CDR1 is MNHEY, CDR2 SVGAGI, per germline.

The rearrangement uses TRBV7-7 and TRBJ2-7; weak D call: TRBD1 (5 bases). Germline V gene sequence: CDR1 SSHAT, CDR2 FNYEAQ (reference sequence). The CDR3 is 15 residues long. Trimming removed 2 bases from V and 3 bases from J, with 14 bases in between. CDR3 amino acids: CASSLTTGAVYEQYF. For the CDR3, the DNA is TGTGCCAGCAGCTTAACAACAGGCGCCGTCTACGAGCAGTACTTC.